A single sample gave rise to the 27 T cell receptor beta chains below, sequenced in a study of T cell repertoires in cytomegalovirus infection. Each CDR3 protein is one row after TCRdb ran MiXCR on the reads. The data contain almost 300,000 distinct CDR3 sequences, roughly 9.3% of them singletons. Sequenced sample: PBMCs. These receptor sequences come from a human donor in good health (CMV status not recorded). Some clones in this sample may be carry-over from other donors' samples.

This clonotype was seen repeatedly, ten times or more. The CDR3 spells CASSEGRGYYEQYF. CDR3 nucleotides: TGTGCCAGCAGTGAAGGCAGGGGGTACTACGAGCAGTACTTC. The J gene is TRBJ2-7, the V gene TRBV2; 7 bases are shared with TRBD1. The length of the CDR3 is 14 residues. The V and J ends lost 1 base and 3 bases, in that order; junction bases with no gene match: 3. Germline CDR1 is SNHLY and CDR2 is FYNNEI.

V usage is TRBV20-1 and J usage is TRBJ2-3; 10 nucleotides match TRBD2. Germline V gene data show CDR1 as DFQATT and CDR2 as SNEGSKA (reference sequence). This CDR3 region has 15 residues. With 6 bases clipped from V and 2 bases from J, the junction kept 8 bases outside the gene matches. The CDR3 region has the DNA TGCAGTGCCCTGTTACTAGCGGGGCCCACAGATACGCAGTATTTT. As protein: CSALLLAGPTDTQYF.

This clonotype has at least ten counts. The rearrangement uses TRBV7-2 and TRBJ2-1; tentatively, D is TRBD2 (5 bases). The V end was cut by 8 bases, the J end by 6 bases, with 14 bases between. Germline CDR1 and CDR2: SGHTA and FQGNSA. This CDR3 region has 13 residues. This CDR3 is CASRGHAGNEQFF. CDR3 nucleotides: TGTGCCAGCCGTGGGCATGCGGGCAATGAGCAGTTCTTC.

In its sample, this clonotype was seen a few times. The rearrangement links TRBV28 to TRBJ2-1; D is unresolved. Per germline, CDR1 MDHEN and CDR2 SYDVKM. This CDR3 contains 16 residues. V was cut by 8 bases and J by 3 bases, with 20 bases left in between. CDR3 region: CASYNLGSGIYNEQFF. In DNA form, the CDR3 reads TGTGCCAGCTATAATCTCGGCAGTGGTATCTACAATGAGCAGTTCTTC. Using reference TRBV28 and TRBJ2-1 for the parts outside the CDR3, the full variable domain is DVKVTQSSRYLVKRTGEKVFLECVQDMDHENMFWYRQDPGLGLRLIYFSYDVKMKEKGDIPEGYSVSREKKERFSLILESASTNQTSMYLCASYNLGSGIYNEQFFGPGTRLTVL.

There are a few counts of this clonotype. The genes are TRBV20-1 and TRBJ2-7, with 9 bases identical to TRBD2. Trimming took 5 bases from V and 9 from J; bases not matched to a gene: 20. The CDR3 is 16 residues long. The germline gives CDR1 DFQATT, CDR2 SNEGSKA (reference sequence). CDR3 nucleotide sequence: TGCAGTGCTTCGGCGGGGGGGCGGCTTACCCGAGGGGGGCAGTACTTC. Protein product: CSASAGGRLTRGGQYF.

The chain couples TRBV12-5 to TRBJ1-2, with 11 bases that match TRBD1. The V and J ends lost 3 bases and 8 bases, in that order; junction bases with no gene match: 8. The germline CDR1 and CDR2 sequences are LGHNT and FRNRAP. CDR3 length: 15 residues. The CDR3 sequence: CASGFLDRGRVGYTF. The CDR3, as DNA: TGTGCTAGTGGTTTCTTGGACAGGGGGCGCGTCGGCTACACCTTC.

The chain employs TRBV15 and TRBJ2-1; D unresolved. Germline V gene sequence: CDR1 LNHNV, CDR2 YYDKDF (reference sequence). This CDR3 spans 19 amino acids. Trimming pared 3 bases from V and 3 bases from J, leaving 24 bases between. CDR3: CATSSRLPRTGMIYNEQFF. DNA of the CDR3: TGTGCCACCAGCAGCCGCCTACCCCGGACCGGAATGATCTACAATGAGCAGTTCTTC. Full variable domain (outside the CDR3, taken from reference TRBV15 and TRBJ2-1): DAMVIQNPRYQVTQFGKPVTLSCSQTLNHNVMYWYQQKSSQAPKLLFHYYDKDFNNEADTPDNFQSRRPNTSFCFLDIRSPGLGDTAMYLCATSSRLPRTGMIYNEQFFGPGTRLTVL.

This clonotype was counted at least ten times. The chain combines TRBV7-2 with TRBJ2-1, with 13 bases aligning to TRBD2. The CDR3 is 14 residues long. V shed 5 bases, J shed 7 bases, and the junction held 2 bases outside the gene matches. CDR1 and CDR2 from the germline V gene are SGHTA and FQGNSA. For the CDR3, the DNA is TGTGCCAGCAGCGTGGGACTAGCGGGGAATGAGCAGTTCTTC. It translates to CASSVGLAGNEQFF. Full variable domain (missing parts from reference TRBV7-2 and TRBJ2-1): GAGVSQSPSNKVTEKGKDVELRCDPISGHTALYWYRQSLGQGLEFLIYFQGNSAPDKSGLPSDRFSAERTGGSVSTLTIQRTQQEDSAVYLCASSVGLAGNEQFFGPGTRLTVL.

This clonotype appeared many times. J is TRBJ2-2 and V is TRBV7-3, with D possibly matching TRBD1 (5 bases). The length of the CDR3 is 18 residues. Germline CDR1 SGHTA, CDR2 FQGTGA. V lost 2 bases to trimming and J lost 4 bases, with 20 bases between them. CDR3: CASSLGAGWARGTGELFF. DNA for the CDR3: TGTGCCAGCAGCTTAGGGGCAGGCTGGGCCCGAGGCACCGGGGAGCTGTTTTTT.

This clonotype was seen repeatedly, ten times or more. The chain links TRBV7-9 to TRBJ1-2; D ambiguous. Trimming left V 1 base short and J 3 bases short, with 12 bases between. This CDR3 comprises 15 residues. Per germline, CDR1 SEHNR and CDR2 FQNEAQ (reference sequence). The CDR3 region is CASSLGGGSDYGYTF. The CDR3 DNA reads as TGTGCCAGCAGCTTAGGAGGAGGATCTGACTATGGCTACACCTTC.

The chain joins TRBV10-3 to TRBJ1-1; D remains unclear. V lost 3 bases to trimming and J lost 5 bases, with 10 bases between them. CDR1 is ENHRY, CDR2 SYGVKD, per germline. This CDR3 has 13 residues. CDR3 residues: CAISEGEKTEAFF. The CDR3 coding sequence is TGTGCCATCAGTGAAGGCGAGAAAACTGAAGCTTTCTTT.

The rearrangement links TRBV28 to TRBJ2-3; TRBD2 matches at 7 bases. Germline CDR1 reads MDHEN; CDR2 reads SYDVKM. The length of the CDR3 is 14 residues. Unmatched junction bases numbered 5, after V lost 2 bases and J lost 6 bases. The CDR3 is CASSLGGGWDTQYF. The CDR3 coding sequence is TGTGCCAGCAGTTTAGGCGGGGGATGGGATACGCAGTATTTT.

This clonotype was observed at least ten times. The chain carries TRBV6-5 and TRBJ2-2; the D gene could be TRBD1 or TRBD2 (5 bases each). This CDR3 is 17 amino acids long. Germline CDR1 is MNHEY and CDR2 is SVGAGI. Deletions cut 3 bases from V and 4 bases from J, with 18 bases between. CDR3 region: CASSYRIGGQGTGELFF. The DNA for the CDR3 is TGTGCCAGCAGTTATAGGATCGGAGGTCAGGGCACCGGGGAGCTGTTTTTT.

This clonotype came up many times. This chain's CDR3 is CASSRGTDYFTDTQYF. CDR3 coding DNA: TGTGCCAGCAGCCGCGGGACAGATTACTTCACAGATACGCAGTATTTT. The chain has TRBV7-9 and TRBJ2-3; D might be TRBD1 (7 bases). V was clipped by 5 bases and J by 2 bases, with 17 bases between them. Germline assignment: CDR1 SEHNR and CDR2 FQNEAQ (reference sequence). This CDR3 region has 16 residues.

This clonotype appeared many times. The chain is built from TRBV19 and TRBJ1-1, with D possibly TRBD1 on 5 matching bases. The CDR3 loop spans 15 amino acids. Germline CDR1 LNHDA, CDR2 SQIVND (reference sequence). Trimming pared 2 bases from V and 2 bases from J, leaving 12 bases between. DNA of the CDR3: TGTGCCAGTAGTATATGGGACGGAGCAAACACTGAAGCTTTCTTT. This encodes CASSIWDGANTEAFF.

This clonotype was recorded at least ten times. This chain links TRBV20-1 with TRBJ2-5; D remains unclear. Germline V gene data show CDR1 as DFQATT and CDR2 as SNEGSKA (reference sequence). The CDR3 loop spans 14 amino acids. Deletions cut 6 bases from V and 3 bases from J, with 17 bases between. The CDR3 loop is CSALRPRAEETQYF. The CDR3, as DNA: TGCAGTGCCCTAAGGCCTAGGGCCGAAGAGACCCAGTACTTC.

The sample holds many counts of this clonotype. This chain uses TRBV7-9 with TRBJ2-5, with TRBD1 as a possible D gene (5 bases). Germline CDR1 is SEHNR and CDR2 is FQNEAQ (reference sequence). V lost 5 bases and J 3 bases, leaving 7 bases between the germline ends. The CDR3 has 12 residues. DNA of the CDR3: TGTGCCAGCAGCCAACAGGAAGAGACCCAGTACTTC. This sequence encodes CASSQQEETQYF.

This clonotype showed up many times. The CDR3 spells CASGRDTQNTGELFF. The CDR3 DNA follows: TGTGCCAGTGGTAGGGACACACAGAACACCGGGGAGCTGTTTTTT. This sequence joins TRBV7-8 and TRBJ2-2; tentative D call: TRBD1 (6 bases). Trimming left V 9 bases short and J 1 base short, with 15 bases between. The germline V gene encodes CDR1 SGHVS and CDR2 FQNEAQ. This CDR3 is 15 amino acids long.

Ten or more counts support this clonotype. This chain connects TRBV5-5 to TRBJ2-4; D gene unclear. V gave up 4 bases and J gave up 2 bases, with 10 bases separating them. Germline V lookup: CDR1 SGHKS, CDR2 YYEKEE (reference sequence). The CDR3 extends over 14 amino acids. CDR3 in amino acids: CASSSPLTKNIQYF. The CDR3 DNA reads as TGTGCCAGCAGCAGCCCACTAACCAAAAACATTCAGTACTTC.

The table lists this clonotype with many counts. The genes are TRBV19 and TRBJ2-3, with TRBD1 matching 7 bases. Trimming cost V 8 bases and J 2 bases; bases outside gene matches: 7. Germline V gene sequence: CDR1 LNHDA, CDR2 SQIVND (reference sequence). The CDR3 is 14 amino acids. The CDR3 sequence: CASGFEGATDTQYF. The CDR3 coding sequence is TGTGCCAGTGGATTCGAGGGGGCCACAGATACGCAGTATTTT.

This clonotype was picked up many times. The rearrangement joins TRBV7-9 to TRBJ2-5; unclear D gene. The CDR3 is 13 amino acids. Per the germline V gene, CDR1 is SEHNR and CDR2 is FQNEAQ (reference sequence). The V end was cut by 2 bases, the J end by 5 bases, with 9 bases between. CDR3 sequence: CASSLSETETQYF. The CDR3 DNA follows: TGTGCCAGCAGCTTAAGCGAGACGGAGACCCAGTACTTC.

This clonotype has more than one count but fewer than ten. This chain joins TRBV28 and TRBJ1-1; D gene ambiguous. V dropped 3 bases and J dropped 1 base, with 12 bases sitting between them. Germline values: CDR1 MDHEN, CDR2 SYDVKM. The CDR3 has 15 residues. CDR3 region: CASSFGRSGNTEAFF. The CDR3 nucleotides read TGTGCCAGCAGTTTCGGGCGTTCGGGGAACACTGAAGCTTTCTTT.

V usage is TRBV9 and J usage is TRBJ1-4; D call uncertain. V dropped 3 bases and J dropped 10 bases, with 25 bases sitting between them. CDR1 SGDLS and CDR2 YYNGEE come from the germline V gene. The CDR3 runs to 17 residues. Here the CDR3 DNA reads TGTGCCAGCAGCGGCTCCCTGACTGGGAGTGGTGGAGGAAAACTGTTTTTT. It codes for CASSGSLTGSGGGKLFF.

This clonotype came up many times. The rearrangement uses TRBV20-1 and TRBJ1-1; 11 bases line up with TRBD1. The CDR3 is 14 residues long. Germline loops: CDR1 DFQATT, CDR2 SNEGSKA (reference sequence). V shed 6 bases, J shed 11 bases, and the junction held 14 bases outside the gene matches. The CDR3 sequence is CSANRDRGTSGAFF. The DNA for the CDR3 is TGCAGTGCAAACCGGGACAGGGGGACTAGTGGGGCTTTCTTT.

This clonotype was seen only a few times. This chain links TRBV28 with TRBJ2-2; D perhaps matches TRBD2 (6 bases). V dropped 1 base and J dropped 4 bases, with 13 bases sitting between them. Germline loops: CDR1 MDHEN, CDR2 SYDVKM. CDR3 size: 16 residues. CDR3: CASSLSFVGGTGELFF. The CDR3 coding sequence is TGTGCCAGCAGTTTATCTTTCGTGGGAGGCACCGGGGAGCTGTTTTTT.

This clonotype was found many times. V usage is TRBV7-9 and J usage is TRBJ2-1, with 15 bases identical to TRBD2. Germline CDR1 SEHNR, CDR2 FQNEAQ (reference sequence). The CDR3 is 17 residues long. V dropped 5 bases and J dropped 3; count of bases not matched to a gene: 5. The DNA of the CDR3 is TGTGCCAGCAGCGCCCCGGGACTAGCGGGGGGCTACAATGAGCAGTTCTTC. This sequence encodes CASSAPGLAGGYNEQFF.

J is TRBJ1-1 and V is TRBV19; the match to TRBD1 covers 9 bases. The length of the CDR3 is 18 residues. Trimming at V came to 8 bases and at J to 0 bases, leaving 16 bases not matched to a gene. Per germline, CDR1 LNHDA and CDR2 SQIVND (reference sequence). The CDR3 spells CASRTGDALQDMNTEAFF. In DNA form, the CDR3 reads TGTGCCAGTCGGACAGGGGATGCCCTCCAAGATATGAACACTGAAGCTTTCTTT.